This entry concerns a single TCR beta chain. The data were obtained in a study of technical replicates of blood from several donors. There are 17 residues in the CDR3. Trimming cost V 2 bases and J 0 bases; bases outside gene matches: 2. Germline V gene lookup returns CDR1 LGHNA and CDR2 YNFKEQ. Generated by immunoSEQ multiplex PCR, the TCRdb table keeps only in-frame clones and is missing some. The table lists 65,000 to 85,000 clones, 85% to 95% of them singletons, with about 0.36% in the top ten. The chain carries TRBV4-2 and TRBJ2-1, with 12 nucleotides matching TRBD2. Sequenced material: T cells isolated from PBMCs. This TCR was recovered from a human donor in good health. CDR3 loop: CASSQTSGRTSYNEQFF. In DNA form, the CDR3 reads TGTGCCAGCAGCCAAACTAGCGGGAGGACCTCCTACAATGAGCAGTTCTTC.